The 14 T cell receptor beta chains presented below share a single source sample, sequenced in a study of OX40 agonist ivuxolimab in advanced cancers. This table comes from immunoSEQ multiplex PCR, and its TCRdb copy is limited to in-frame clones, with some not included. Seen here are about 80,000 clones, about 86% observed once, and the top ten hold just under 2%. The sequenced sample was CD4+ or CD8+ T cells sorted from blood, obtained in a trial of the OX40 agonist ivuxolimab. The receptor set was obtained from an adult with an advanced solid tumor such as melanoma, head and neck, liver or kidney cancer.

The genes are TRBV29-1 and TRBJ1-4, with D tentatively TRBD1 (6 bases). The V gene's germline CDR1 is SQVTM and CDR2 ANQGSEA. Trimming took off 8 bases at V and 1 base at J, with 20 bases between the two ends. The CDR3 runs 16 residues. This chain's CDR3 is CSITSRGGGTNEKLFF. Here the CDR3 DNA reads TGCAGCATTACAAGCAGGGGCGGTGGAACTAATGAAAAACTGTTTTTT.

The V call is TRBV5-6, the J call TRBJ1-5; tentative D call: TRBD1 (5 bases). V lost 3 bases and J 3 bases, leaving 10 bases between the germline ends. The CDR3 runs to 14 residues. Germline CDR1 SGHDT, CDR2 YYEEEE. The CDR3 region has the DNA TGTGCCAGCAGCTCCTCCAGGGTCAATCAGCCCCAGCATTTT. It is translated as CASSSSRVNQPQHF. Full variable domain (missing parts from reference TRBV5-6 and TRBJ1-5): DAGVTQSPTHLIKTRGQQVTLRCSPKSGHDTVSWYQQALGQGPQFIFQYYEEEERQRGNFPDRFSGHQFPNYSSELNVNALLLGDSALYLCASSSSRVNQPQHFGDGTRLSIL.

The gene calls are TRBV7-9 and TRBJ1-3; TRBD1 aligns across 11 bases. This CDR3 region has 17 residues. V was clipped by 7 bases and J by 3 bases; unmatched bases: 11. Per germline, CDR1 SEHNR and CDR2 FQNEAQ (reference sequence). This chain's CDR3 is CASTWTGGASGGNTIYF. The CDR3 coding sequence is TGTGCCAGCACATGGACAGGGGGCGCCTCTGGTGGAAACACCATATATTTT. The whole variable domain, filled in from reference TRBV7-9 and TRBJ1-3, reads DTGVSQNPRHKITKRGQNVTFRCDPISEHNRLYWYRQTLGQGPEFLTYFQNEAQLEKSRLLSDRFSAERPKGSFSTLEIQRTEQGDSAMYLCASTWTGGASGGNTIYFGEGSWLTVV.

This chain links TRBV30 with TRBJ2-3, with 8 bases lining up with TRBD2. This CDR3 has 19 residues. Germline V CDR1 and CDR2: GTSNPN, SVGIG (reference sequence). V lost 2 bases, J lost 0 bases, and 16 bases stayed unmatched. The CDR3 sequence is CAWSPFPGGYFPSTDTQYF. CDR3 nucleotide sequence: TGTGCCTGGAGTCCCTTTCCGGGAGGGTACTTCCCTAGCACAGATACGCAGTATTTT.

The chain has TRBV5-4 and TRBJ1-6, with D uncertain. CDR3 length equals 16 residues. Germline CDR1 SGHNT, CDR2 YYREEE (reference sequence). Trimming removed 3 bases at V and 4 bases at J, with 14 bases between. CDR3 in amino acids: CASSSGSLGYNSPLHF. For the CDR3, the DNA is TGTGCCAGCAGCTCGGGGAGTCTTGGATATAATTCACCCCTCCACTTT.

The chain employs TRBV29-1 and TRBJ2-7; 11 nucleotides match TRBD1. Germline V gene lookup returns CDR1 SQVTM and CDR2 ANQGSEA. V was clipped by 4 bases and J by 3 bases; unmatched bases: 11. The CDR3 is 16 amino acids. The CDR3 spells CSVVSWEDRGLYEQYF. CDR3 bases: TGCAGCGTTGTCAGTTGGGAGGACAGGGGGCTCTACGAGCAGTACTTC.

This clone was found once. This chain joins TRBV5-4 and TRBJ2-5; 8 nucleotides match TRBD1. The trim removed 5 bases at V and 5 bases at J, leaving 8 bases unmatched. Looked up from germline, CDR1 is SGHNT and CDR2 is YYREEE (reference sequence). The CDR3 consists of 14 residues. In DNA form, the CDR3 reads TGTGCCAGCAGAGTTTCAGGGGGCCTCGAGACCCAGTACTTC. Translating it yields CASRVSGGLETQYF.

V usage is TRBV19 and J usage is TRBJ1-1, with D maybe TRBD1 (6 bases). The V end was cut by 7 bases, the J end by 5 bases, with 17 bases between. Germline loops: CDR1 LNHDA, CDR2 SQIVND (reference sequence). This CDR3 is built from 14 residues. CDR3 coding DNA: TGTGCCAGTAAAGGGAGGGGGGGCGAGACTGAAGCTTTCTTT. This gives the protein CASKGRGGETEAFF.

This chain joins TRBV5-4 and TRBJ1-5, with D unclear. Trimming removed 0 bases from V and 3 bases from J, with 10 bases in between. The CDR3 is 15 amino acids. Germline V lookup: CDR1 SGHNT, CDR2 YYREEE (reference sequence). As DNA, the CDR3 is TGTGCCAGCAGCTTGGGGCCGGGCGTCAATCAGCCCCAGCATTTT. Protein product: CASSLGPGVNQPQHF.

The rearrangement uses TRBV7-3 and TRBJ2-2; weak D call: TRBD2 (6 bases). The CDR3 is 14 amino acids. Germline CDR1 and CDR2: SGHTA and FQGTGA. The V and J ends lost 6 bases and 2 bases respectively, with 10 bases between them. CDR3 protein: CASRTGLNTGELFF. The CDR3 DNA reads TGTGCCAGCAGGACGGGACTTAACACCGGGGAGCTGTTTTTT.

This clone came up once. The rearrangement links TRBV4-1 to TRBJ1-2; D might be TRBD1 (6 bases). V lost 1 base, J lost 2 bases, and 11 bases lay in between. CDR1 and CDR2 from the germline V gene are MGHRA and YSYEKL. The CDR3 is 15 residues long. The CDR3: CASSQGRGGNYGYTF. In nucleotides, the CDR3 is TGCGCCAGCAGCCAAGGGAGAGGGGGAAACTATGGCTACACCTTC.

This chain uses TRBV12-5 with TRBJ2-3; tentatively, D is TRBD1 (6 bases). V lost 6 bases and J 15 bases, leaving 13 bases between the germline ends. Per germline, CDR1 LGHNT and CDR2 FRNRAP. The CDR3 contains 10 residues. The CDR3 DNA sequence: TGTGCTAGTGGGCCCCAGGGGACCTATTTT. Amino acids: CASGPQGTYF.

The V and J genes are TRBV6-5 and TRBJ2-4, with no clear D. Germline CDR1 MNHEY, CDR2 SVGAGI. V shed 8 bases and J shed 1 base, with 12 bases lying between them. There are 14 residues in the CDR3. The CDR3 sequence: CASAAEAAKNIQYF. For the CDR3, the DNA is TGTGCCAGCGCCGCTGAAGCGGCCAAAAACATTCAGTACTTC.

V and J are TRBV19 and TRBJ1-1; 7 positions match TRBD1. Germline V CDR1 and CDR2: LNHDA, SQIVND (reference sequence). V gave up 10 bases and J gave up 1 base; unmatched junction bases: 9. This CDR3 contains 14 residues. The CDR3 DNA is TGTGCCACCTCCAGGGGACAGAAGAACACTGAAGCTTTCTTT. Its protein product is CATSRGQKNTEAFF.